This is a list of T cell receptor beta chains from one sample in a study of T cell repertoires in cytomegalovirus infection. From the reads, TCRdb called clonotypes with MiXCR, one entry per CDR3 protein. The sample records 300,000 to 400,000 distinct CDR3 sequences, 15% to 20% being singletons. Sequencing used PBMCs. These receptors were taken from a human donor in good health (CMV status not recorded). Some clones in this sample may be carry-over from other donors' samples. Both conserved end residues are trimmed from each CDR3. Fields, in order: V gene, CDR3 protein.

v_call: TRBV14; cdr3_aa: ASSQDKVGETQY
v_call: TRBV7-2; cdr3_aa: ASSLGDRAQETQY
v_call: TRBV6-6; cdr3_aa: ASHTYSNQPQH
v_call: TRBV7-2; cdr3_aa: ASSSGQGGWHEQF
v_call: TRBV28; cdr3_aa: ASSQLAGNPYEQY
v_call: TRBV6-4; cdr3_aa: ASSEQTNTGELF
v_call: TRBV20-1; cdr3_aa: SAQTGGGTYNEQF
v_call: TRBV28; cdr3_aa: ASSHPAGTFEAF
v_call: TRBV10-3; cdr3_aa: AISEGTGADTQN
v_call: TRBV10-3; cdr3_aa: AISERPADTGELF
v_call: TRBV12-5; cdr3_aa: ASGLVLSGRAGEQF
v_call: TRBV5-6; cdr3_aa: ASSSVRDTGAGQF
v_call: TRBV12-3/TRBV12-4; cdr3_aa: ASRSTGAYGYT
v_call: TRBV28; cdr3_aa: AVRGADTQY
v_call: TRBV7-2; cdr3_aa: ASSRGVGTGTQY
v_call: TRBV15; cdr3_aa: ATSRIGQGIAYEQY
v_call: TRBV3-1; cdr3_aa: ASSQLQSYT
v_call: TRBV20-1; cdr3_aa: SARDRRGRDTQY
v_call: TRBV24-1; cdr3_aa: ATSETTGSSYNEQF
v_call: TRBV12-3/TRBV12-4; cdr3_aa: ASSSAGGEQF
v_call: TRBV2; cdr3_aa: ASSLSPGTINYEQY